This T cell receptor beta chain was captured by sequencing in a study of T cell repertoires in cytomegalovirus infection. Study results and limitations: Dominating the ex vivo response were TCR beta clonotypes that were CMV-specific and HLA-C-restricted.

From germline, CDR1 is LGHDT and CDR2 YNNKEL (reference sequence). Deletions cut 0 bases from V and 8 bases from J, with 11 bases between. This CDR3 has 14 residues. Note on this clonotype: Its antigen is unidentified.

Each CDR3 protein is one row after TCRdb ran MiXCR on the reads. The data show hundreds of thousands of distinct CDR3 sequences, 30% to 40% seen once. This TCR derives from a human donor in good health (CMV status not recorded). Some clones in this sample may be carry-over from other donors' samples. The sample here was cultured PBMCs, taken from culture after CMV antigen stimulation. The chain carries TRBV3-1 and TRBJ2-1; D remains ambiguous. The CDR3 bases are TGTGCCAGCAGCCAAGATCGGATTAGCCATGAGCAGTTCTTC. This encodes CASSQDRISHEQFF.